These T cell receptor beta chains were read from a single sample in a study of PD-1 blockade in classical Hodgkin lymphoma. The protocol was immunoSEQ multiplex PCR, while the TCRdb copy is restricted to in-frame clones and leaves out a portion. Counted here are about 24,000 clones, about 80% occurring once; the ten biggest clones make up 22%. The specimen was peripheral blood mononuclear cells (PBMCs), collected before the fourth cycle of nivolumab. Receptors originate from a human donor with classical Hodgkin lymphoma. Both conserved end residues are part of each CDR3.

v_call cdr3_aa
TRBV7-9 CASSSHLGHANYGYTF
TRBV27 CASSPGAWETQYF
TRBV5-6 CASSPFRGVEKETQYF
TRBV28 CASRSLAGGTYEQYF
TRBV5-1 CASSLAFLGAGGETQYF
TRBV23-1 CASSLSTGIESGANVLTF
TRBV30 CAWRGQGLNYGYTF
TRBV7-3 CASGRTSGLGEQFF
TRBV30 CAWSVHRGPTDTQYF
TRBV14 CASSLILDREQYF
TRBV14 CASSQDPRRLAGSYEQYF
TRBV28 CASSLWSGKNEQFF
TRBV5-1 CASSYDRVDEQFF
TRBV19 CASSISGGSTDTQYF
TRBV15 CATSIKAGQGTGELFF
TRBV27 CASSWVGGPTDTQYF